One and the same sample provided the 2 T cell receptor beta chains below, sequenced in a study of T cells in Graves' hyperthyroidism and ophthalmopathy (dated by TCRdb to the late 2010s). The library was generated by multiplex PCR. Sequencing relied on an Illumina HiSeq 2000. TCR beta CDR3 regions were amplified from RNA transcripts. A first-round RT-PCR of the TCR CDR3 used the HTBI primer set with the Qiagen OneStep RT-PCR kit. TCRdb reanalyzed the raw reads on its own, using fastp at Q25 for trimming and MiXCR for clone calling, and kept in-frame beta chains. One record per CDR3 amino acid sequence lists the most common genes and DNA. The sample data list about 840,000 distinct CDR3 sequences, and around 38% of these were observed just once. Approximately 10% of the sample lies in the top ten. The material sequenced was blood. Receptors were obtained from a man aged 18-30 years with Graves' hyperthyroidism.

This clonotype was observed at least ten times. The genes are TRBV9 and TRBJ1-2; tentative D call: TRBD1 (6 bases). The germline V gene has CDR1 SGDLS and CDR2 YYNGEE. The CDR3 consists of 12 residues. Trimming pared 4 bases from V and 6 bases from J, leaving 10 bases between. In DNA, the CDR3 is TGTGCCAGCAGCCCTGGGACAAATGGCTACACCTTC. This encodes CASSPGTNGYTF.

This clonotype came up a few times. This chain uses TRBV29-1 with TRBJ2-7, with no clear D. CDR3 length: 14 amino acids. CDR1 and CDR2 (germline): SQVTM, ANQGSEA. V lost 2 bases to trimming and J lost 3 bases, with 14 bases between them. For the CDR3, the DNA is TGCAGCGTTGAAAGGGCAGGTACTAACTACGAGCAGTACTTC. Protein product: CSVERAGTNYEQYF.